This entry lists 5 T cell receptor beta chains sequenced from one sample in a study of blood T cell repertoires in COVID-19. Generated by immunoSEQ multiplex PCR, the TCRdb table keeps only in-frame clones and is missing some. Altogether about 220,000 clones are present, 82% being singletons, with the ten largest covering around 3.5%. The sequencing input was peripheral blood. These receptors were collected from an elderly woman with acute or convalescent COVID-19.

The chain combines TRBV18 with TRBJ1-6, with 7 bases fitting TRBD1. Germline CDR1 KGHSH, CDR2 LQKENI. With V trimmed by 4 bases and J by 0 bases, 15 bases remained unmatched. The CDR3 loop spans 20 amino acids. As DNA, the CDR3 is TGTGCCAGCTCACAGCAACCGAACCGACAGGGAAGCTCCTATAATTCACCCCTCCACTTT. Its translation is CASSQQPNRQGSSYNSPLHF.

The chain joins TRBV7-2 to TRBJ2-5; D gene uncertain. The CDR3 loop spans 12 amino acids. Deletions cut 4 bases from V and 5 bases from J, with 8 bases between. In germline, CDR1 is SGHTA, CDR2 FQGNSA. The CDR3 coding sequence is TGTGCCAGCAGCTCCCGTAGCGAGACCCAGTACTTC. As protein: CASSSRSETQYF.

This clone has only one observation. The CDR3 DNA reads TGTGCCAGCAGACAGGGACCAAGAATTTCACCCCTCCACTTT. Protein product: CASRQGPRISPLHF. J is TRBJ1-6 and V is TRBV3-1 (or the pseudogene TRBV3-2); D is possibly TRBD1 (6 bases). There are 14 residues in the CDR3. Germline CDR1 LGHDT, CDR2 YNNKEL (reference sequence). V dropped 6 bases and J dropped 9 bases, with 15 bases sitting between them.

The sample holds a few counts of this clone. The chain combines TRBV29-1 with TRBJ1-4; 8 bases map to TRBD1. V lost 6 bases to trimming and J lost 3 bases; unmatched junction nucleotides: 3. This CDR3 has 13 residues. Germline loops: CDR1 SQVTM, CDR2 ANQGSEA. CDR3 residues: CSVRGLANEKLFF. CDR3 nucleotide sequence: TGCAGCGTCAGGGGGCTGGCTAATGAAAAACTGTTTTTT.

In its sample, this clone was seen a few times. The chain employs TRBV29-1 and TRBJ1-5; tentatively, D is TRBD1 (5 bases). Germline-derived CDR1 and CDR2 are SQVTM and ANQGSEA. The CDR3 totals 14 residues. V lost 1 base, J lost 0 bases, and 7 bases lay in between. This CDR3 is CSVEVQGSNQPQHF. In DNA, the CDR3 is TGCAGCGTTGAAGTTCAGGGTAGCAATCAGCCCCAGCATTTT.